These T cell receptor beta chains were read from a single sample in a study of Ad26.COV2.S vaccination and SARS-CoV-2 variants. The protocol was immunoSEQ multiplex PCR, while the TCRdb copy is restricted to in-frame clones and leaves out a portion. This sample has roughly 180,000 clones, with around 88% found just once. This specimen was peripheral blood, taken after recovery from COVID-19. Source of these receptors: a human donor who had recovered from COVID-19. Both conserved end residues are part of each CDR3.

length,V,CDR3
13,TRBV27,CATSDREDSPLHF
16,TRBV10-1,CASSEVVGSITDTQYF
15,TRBV6-2/TRBV6-3,CASSYPDRPGNEQYF
16,TRBV6-2/TRBV6-3,CASSYGLALLPDEQYF
14,TRBV25-1,CASSEPGSTGELFF
11,TRBV29-1,CSVDQGEKLFF
15,TRBV19,CATSPWTGHGGGYTF
16,TRBV11-2,CASSLGGSGRKVEQFF
12,TRBV6-6,CASSFGQGEQYF
15,TRBV9,CASSASGTGTGELFF
13,TRBV6-5,CASSRQGGNTIYF
11,TRBV11-2,CASSLGREQYF